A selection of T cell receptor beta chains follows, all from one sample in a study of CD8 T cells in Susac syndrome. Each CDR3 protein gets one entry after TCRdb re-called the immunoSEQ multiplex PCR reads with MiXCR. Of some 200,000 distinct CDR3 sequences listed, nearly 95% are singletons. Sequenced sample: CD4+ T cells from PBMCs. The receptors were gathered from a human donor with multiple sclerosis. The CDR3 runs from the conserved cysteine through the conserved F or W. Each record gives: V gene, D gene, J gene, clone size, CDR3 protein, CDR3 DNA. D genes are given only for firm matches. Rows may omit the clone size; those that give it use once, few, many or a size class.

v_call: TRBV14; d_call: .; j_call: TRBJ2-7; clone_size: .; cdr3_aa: CASSQEGLSYEQYF; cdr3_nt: TGTGCCAGCAGCCAAGAGGGGCTTTCCTACGAGCAGTACTTC
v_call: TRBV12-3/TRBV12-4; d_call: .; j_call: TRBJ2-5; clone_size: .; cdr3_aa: CASSLTRGQETQYF; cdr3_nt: TGTGCCAGCAGTTTGACACGGGGACAAGAGACCCAGTACTTC
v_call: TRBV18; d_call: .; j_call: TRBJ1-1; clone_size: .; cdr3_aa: CASSPQRDTEAFF; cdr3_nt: TGTGCCAGCTCACCACAGAGAGACACTGAAGCTTTCTTT
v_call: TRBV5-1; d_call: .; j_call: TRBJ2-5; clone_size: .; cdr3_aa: CASGSGREETQYF; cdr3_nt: TGCGCCAGCGGCAGCGGCAGGGAAGAGACCCAGTACTTC
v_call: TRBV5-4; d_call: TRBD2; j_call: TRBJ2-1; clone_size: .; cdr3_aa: CASSPLGLAGGIDNEQFF; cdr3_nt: TGTGCCAGCAGCCCCCTAGGGCTAGCGGGGGGGATCGACAATGAGCAGTTCTTC
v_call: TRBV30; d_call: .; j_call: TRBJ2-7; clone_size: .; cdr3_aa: CAWSVGLRNSYEQYF; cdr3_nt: TGTGCCTGGAGTGTAGGCTTGAGAAACTCCTACGAGCAGTACTTC
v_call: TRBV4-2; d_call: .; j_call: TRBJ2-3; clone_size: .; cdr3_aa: CASSSTGTSFSNTQYF; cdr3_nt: TGTGCCAGCAGCTCGACCGGGACGAGCTTTTCAAATACGCAGTATTTT
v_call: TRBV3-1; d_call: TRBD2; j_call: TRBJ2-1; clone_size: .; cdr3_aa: CASSQEPGASGSINEQFF; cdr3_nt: TGTGCCAGCAGCCAAGAACCCGGGGCTAGCGGGAGTATCAATGAGCAGTTCTTC
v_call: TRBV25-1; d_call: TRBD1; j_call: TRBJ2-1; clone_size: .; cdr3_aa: CASSELGTGEVNEQFF; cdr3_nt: TGTGCCAGCAGTGAATTGGGGACAGGCGAAGTCAATGAGCAGTTCTTC
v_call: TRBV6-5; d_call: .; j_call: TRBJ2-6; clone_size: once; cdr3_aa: CASSSRGNAGANVLTF; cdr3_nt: TGTGCCAGCAGTTCCAGGGGTAACGCTGGGGCCAACGTCCTGACTTTC
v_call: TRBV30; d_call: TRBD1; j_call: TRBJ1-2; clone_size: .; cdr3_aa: CARDRRGLGYTF; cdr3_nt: TGTGCCCGGGATCGCAGGGGGCTTGGCTACACCTTC
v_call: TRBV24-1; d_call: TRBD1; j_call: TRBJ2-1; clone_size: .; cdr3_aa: CATSDTRTGAHEQFF; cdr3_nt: TGTGCCACCAGTGATACTCGGACAGGGGCCCATGAGCAGTTCTTC
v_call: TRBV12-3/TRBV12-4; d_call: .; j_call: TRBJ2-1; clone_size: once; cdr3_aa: CASKASSNEQFF; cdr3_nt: TGTGCCAGCAAGGCCAGTAGCAATGAGCAGTTCTTC
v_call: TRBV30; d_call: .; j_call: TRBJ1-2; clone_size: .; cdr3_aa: CAAMDSGNGYTF; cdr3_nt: TGTGCCGCAATGGACAGTGGGAATGGCTACACCTTC
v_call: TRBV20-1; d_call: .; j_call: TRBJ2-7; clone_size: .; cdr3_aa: CSASIASGYEQYF; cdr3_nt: TGCAGTGCTAGCATCGCGAGTGGCTACGAGCAGTACTTC
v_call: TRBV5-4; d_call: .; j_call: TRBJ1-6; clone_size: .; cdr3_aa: CASSLTGSLSYNSPLHF; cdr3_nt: TGTGCCAGCAGCCTGACAGGTTCCCTCTCCTATAATTCACCCCTCCACTTT
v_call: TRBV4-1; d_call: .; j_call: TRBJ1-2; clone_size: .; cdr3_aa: CASRALGQQLYGYTF; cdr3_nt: TGCGCCAGCAGAGCCCTCGGGCAGCAACTCTATGGCTACACCTTC
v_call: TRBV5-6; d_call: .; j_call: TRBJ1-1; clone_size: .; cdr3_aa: CASSLRDLSTEAFF; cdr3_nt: TGTGCCAGCAGCTTGCGAGATCTGTCCACTGAAGCTTTCTTT
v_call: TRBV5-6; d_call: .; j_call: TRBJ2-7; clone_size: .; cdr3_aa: CASSYFDSYEQYF; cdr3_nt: TGTGCCAGCAGTTACTTCGACTCCTACGAGCAGTACTTC
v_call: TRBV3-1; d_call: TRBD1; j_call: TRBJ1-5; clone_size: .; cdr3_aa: CASSARTGSNQPQHF; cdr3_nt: TGTGCCAGCAGCGCAAGGACAGGGTCCAATCAGCCCCAGCATTTT
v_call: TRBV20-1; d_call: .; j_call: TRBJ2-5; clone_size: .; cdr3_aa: CSARVQQETQYF; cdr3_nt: TGCAGTGCTAGAGTACAGCAAGAGACCCAGTACTTC
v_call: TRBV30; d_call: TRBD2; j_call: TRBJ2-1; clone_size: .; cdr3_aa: CAGREIAGVNEQFF; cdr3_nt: TGTGCCGGCCGGGAAATAGCGGGAGTCAATGAGCAGTTCTTC
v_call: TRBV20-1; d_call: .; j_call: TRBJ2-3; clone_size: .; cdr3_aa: CSARGPGPGYF; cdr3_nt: TGCAGTGCTAGAGGGCCCGGCCCAGGGTATTTT
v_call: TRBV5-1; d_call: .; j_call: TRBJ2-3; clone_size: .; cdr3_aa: CASSVQNTDTQYF; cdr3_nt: TGCGCCAGCAGCGTCCAGAACACAGATACGCAGTATTTT